A selection of T cell receptor beta chains follows, all from one sample in a study of CD8 T cells in Susac syndrome. TCRdb independently ran MiXCR on the immunoSEQ multiplex PCR reads; one entry per CDR3 protein. The table shows around 130,000 distinct CDR3 sequences, with roughly 80% occurring only once. Sequencing was performed on CD8+ T cells from PBMCs. The receptors come from a human donor with multiple sclerosis. Both conserved end residues are part of each CDR3.

V gene: TRBV6-2/TRBV6-3
J gene: TRBJ2-2
CDR3 protein: CASRHDTYLAGEAGYTGELFF

V gene: TRBV11-2
J gene: TRBJ2-6
CDR3 protein: CASSPEGPGATSGANVLTF

V gene: TRBV30
J gene: TRBJ1-2
CDR3 protein: CAWSLGPLYGYTF

V gene: TRBV3-1
J gene: TRBJ2-5
CDR3 protein: CASSQVGTGQETQYF

V gene: TRBV7-8
J gene: TRBJ2-1
CDR3 protein: CASSSRLAGGLIPTDNEQFF

V gene: TRBV7-2
J gene: TRBJ2-1
CDR3 protein: CASSLDHRDSFYNEQFF

V gene: TRBV19
J gene: TRBJ2-1
CDR3 protein: CASHPPKGGGAANEQFF

V gene: TRBV6-5
J gene: TRBJ2-5
CDR3 protein: CASSTSGQGAWETQYF

V gene: TRBV12-3/TRBV12-4
J gene: TRBJ2-1
CDR3 protein: CATRGSLANEQFF

V gene: TRBV30
J gene: TRBJ1-5
CDR3 protein: CAWSTGTNQPQHF

V gene: TRBV11-2
J gene: TRBJ2-5
CDR3 protein: CASSPLGVTQETQYF

V gene: TRBV4-1
J gene: TRBJ2-1
CDR3 protein: CASSPLAGGSEQFF

V gene: TRBV29-1
J gene: TRBJ2-3
CDR3 protein: CSVEGDPDTQYF

V gene: TRBV6-2/TRBV6-3
J gene: TRBJ2-7
CDR3 protein: CASSYGEVIYEQYF

V gene: TRBV7-9
J gene: TRBJ1-1
CDR3 protein: CASSTGMLNTEAFF

V gene: TRBV30
J gene: TRBJ2-7
CDR3 protein: CAWSPGYEQYF

V gene: TRBV20-1
J gene: TRBJ1-6
CDR3 protein: CSASQENRVINSPLHF

V gene: TRBV6-2/TRBV6-3
J gene: TRBJ1-5
CDR3 protein: CASSYSTGGLSNQPQHF

V gene: TRBV19
J gene: TRBJ1-3
CDR3 protein: CASRTGSNTIYF

V gene: TRBV3-1
J gene: TRBJ2-1
CDR3 protein: CASSQDYLDNEQFF

V gene: TRBV27
J gene: TRBJ2-5
CDR3 protein: CASSQQGEGETQYF

V gene: TRBV2
J gene: TRBJ2-6
CDR3 protein: CASSSPTGGQGSGANVLTF

V gene: TRBV14
J gene: TRBJ1-3
CDR3 protein: CASSQNPSWSDSGNTIYF

V gene: TRBV3-1
J gene: TRBJ2-1
CDR3 protein: CASSQRSSGRPNEQFF

V gene: TRBV7-9
J gene: TRBJ1-4
CDR3 protein: CASSLKVAGYEKLFF

V gene: TRBV25-1
J gene: TRBJ1-2
CDR3 protein: CASSAVSDHYGYTF

V gene: TRBV19
J gene: TRBJ1-2
CDR3 protein: CATRWGPGYTF

V gene: TRBV12-3/TRBV12-4
J gene: TRBJ2-3
CDR3 protein: CASSIAGLGLDTQYF

V gene: TRBV9
J gene: TRBJ2-2
CDR3 protein: CASSVARDRGNTGELFF

V gene: TRBV5-1
J gene: TRBJ2-1
CDR3 protein: CASSLSQIHEQFF

V gene: TRBV27
J gene: TRBJ2-3
CDR3 protein: CASSLSQLSDTQYF

V gene: TRBV19
J gene: TRBJ2-1
CDR3 protein: CASSPKGGVNEQFF

V gene: TRBV5-4
J gene: TRBJ2-2
CDR3 protein: CASGSGELFF

V gene: TRBV10-3
J gene: TRBJ1-5
CDR3 protein: CAISGGDRGYSNQPQHF

V gene: TRBV27
J gene: TRBJ2-7
CDR3 protein: CASSSNRGPREQYF

V gene: TRBV4-1
J gene: TRBJ2-1
CDR3 protein: CASSHLDRGENEQFF

V gene: TRBV12-3/TRBV12-4
J gene: TRBJ2-3
CDR3 protein: CASSWVAGVADTQYF

V gene: TRBV18
J gene: TRBJ2-2
CDR3 protein: CASSPTPGQENTGELFF

V gene: TRBV5-8
J gene: TRBJ2-2
CDR3 protein: CASSSTRYSDLRTGELFF

V gene: TRBV21-1
J gene: TRBJ2-1
CDR3 protein: CARNTGESLNEQFF

V gene: TRBV13
J gene: TRBJ2-1
CDR3 protein: CASSSPGLLNYNEQFF

V gene: TRBV19
J gene: TRBJ1-1
CDR3 protein: CASSIGSTEAFF

V gene: TRBV27
J gene: TRBJ2-1
CDR3 protein: CASSLRGAVSSYNEQFF

V gene: TRBV10-2
J gene: TRBJ1-5
CDR3 protein: CASSEGQGVQPQHF

V gene: TRBV12-3/TRBV12-4
J gene: TRBJ2-4
CDR3 protein: CASSLTGGSAKNIQYF

V gene: TRBV12-3/TRBV12-4
J gene: TRBJ1-2
CDR3 protein: CASSSGGTANFYGYTF

V gene: TRBV12-5
J gene: TRBJ2-4
CDR3 protein: CASGFETSGNNIKNIQYF

V gene: TRBV7-9
J gene: TRBJ1-5
CDR3 protein: CASSLGQLSNQPQHF

V gene: TRBV27
J gene: TRBJ1-1
CDR3 protein: CASSPGHVGDTEAFF

V gene: TRBV13
J gene: TRBJ2-7
CDR3 protein: CASSSGGYEQYF

V gene: TRBV15
J gene: TRBJ1-1
CDR3 protein: CATSRDGLMNTEAFF

V gene: TRBV30
J gene: TRBJ1-2
CDR3 protein: CAWIPGTNYGYTF